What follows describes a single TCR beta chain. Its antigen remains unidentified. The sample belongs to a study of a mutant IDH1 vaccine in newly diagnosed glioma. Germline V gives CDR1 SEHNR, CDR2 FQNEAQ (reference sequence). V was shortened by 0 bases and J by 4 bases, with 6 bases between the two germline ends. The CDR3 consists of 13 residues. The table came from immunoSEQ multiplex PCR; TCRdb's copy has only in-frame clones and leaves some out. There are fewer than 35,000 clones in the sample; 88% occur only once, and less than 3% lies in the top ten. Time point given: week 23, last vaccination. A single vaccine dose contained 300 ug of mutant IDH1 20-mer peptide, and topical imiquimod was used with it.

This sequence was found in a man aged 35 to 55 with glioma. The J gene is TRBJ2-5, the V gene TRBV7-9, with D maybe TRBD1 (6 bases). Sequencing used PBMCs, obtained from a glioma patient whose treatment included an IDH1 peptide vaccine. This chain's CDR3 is CASSLAGGETQYF. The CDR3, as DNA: TGTGCCAGCAGCTTAGCAGGGGGAGAGACCCAGTACTTC.